Each of the 10 T cell receptor beta chains below was sequenced from the same sample in a study of cytomegalovirus exposure and HLA in healthy donors. With 60 Vbeta and 13 Jbeta primers, the PCR was carried out. This table comes from immunoSEQ multiplex PCR, and its TCRdb copy is limited to in-frame clones, with some not included. Of approximately 100,000 clones in the sample, around 80% are singletons; the top ten hold 3% to 4%. The sequenced sample was PBMCs. The receptors stem from a woman in her forties in good health and CMV-seronegative.

The sample holds one count of this clone. The rearrangement links TRBV5-8 to TRBJ1-4; 7 bases map to TRBD1. The CDR3 is 14 residues long. Germline V CDR1 and CDR2: SGHTS, YDEGEE. The ends lost 3 bases at V and 8 bases at J; junction bases unmatched: 7. Here the CDR3 reads CASSSLGQAEKLFF. The CDR3 coding sequence is TGTGCCAGCAGCTCACTAGGACAGGCCGAAAAACTGTTTTTT.

This clone was found once. This rearrangement joins TRBV10-3 to TRBJ1-1, with 9 bases that match TRBD1. Germline V gene lookup returns CDR1 ENHRY and CDR2 SYGVKD. Germline trimming cut 5 bases from V and 4 bases from J; bases unmatched to any gene: 11. The CDR3 has 16 residues. CDR3 in DNA: TGTGCCATCAGTTCAACACAGGACAGGGGTGGCACTGAAGCTTTCTTT. Residues: CAISSTQDRGGTEAFF.

The V call is TRBV11-2, the J call TRBJ2-2; tentatively, D is TRBD1 (5 bases). The CDR3 contains 15 residues. The germline CDR1 and CDR2 sequences are SGHAT and FQNNGV. With 3 bases removed from V and 2 bases from J, the gap between germline ends came to 10 bases. CDR3 DNA: TGTGCCAGCAGCTTCTCGACAGCCAACACCGGGGAGCTGTTTTTT. It codes for CASSFSTANTGELFF.

As to this clone: A read error is likely, as this CDR3 ends without the conserved phenylalanine or tryptophan. This chain links TRBV4-1 with TRBJ1-2, with 9 bases identical to TRBD1. Germline loops: CDR1 MGHRA, CDR2 YSYEKL. Losses at the gene ends were 3 bases for V and 0 bases for J; bases not matched to a gene: 2. The CDR3 contains 15 residues. DNA of the CDR3: TGCGCCAGCAGCCAGGGACAGGGACCTAACTATGGCTACACCCTC. As protein: CASSQGQGPNYGYTL.

This clone occurred a few times. The V call is TRBV18, the J call TRBJ1-3, with TRBD1 matching 9 bases. This CDR3 spans 16 amino acids. V lost 5 bases, J lost 4 bases, and 9 bases stayed unmatched. In germline, CDR1 is KGHSH, CDR2 LQKENI. Written as DNA, the CDR3 is TGTGCCAGCTCAAATGCACAGGGGGCGGCCGGAAACACCATATATTTT. This encodes CASSNAQGAAGNTIYF. The full variable domain, with the rest looked up from reference TRBV18 and TRBJ1-3, is NAGVMQNPRHLVRRRGQEARLRCSPMKGHSHVYWYRQLPEEGLKFMVYLQKENIIDESGMPKERFSAEFPKEGPSILRIQQVVRGDSAAYFCASSNAQGAAGNTIYFGEGSWLTVV.

V usage is TRBV19 and J usage is TRBJ2-6; TRBD1 might be the D (5 bases). The CDR3 totals 15 residues. The germline V gene encodes CDR1 LNHDA and CDR2 SQIVND (reference sequence). The V end lost 5 bases, the J end lost 3 bases, and 11 bases lay between the germline ends. In DNA, the CDR3 is TGTGCCAGTAGTGCGAGACAGAGTGGGGCCAACGTCCTGACTTTC. Translation gives CASSARQSGANVLTF.

This sequence joins TRBV4-1 and TRBJ1-2; 7 nucleotides agree with TRBD1. The V gene's germline CDR1 is MGHRA and CDR2 YSYEKL. V dropped 2 bases and J dropped 8; count of bases not matched to a gene: 11. The CDR3 is 15 residues long. The CDR3 DNA is TGCGCCAGCAGCCAACACTCGTCGGACAGGACGGGCTACACCTTC. It is translated as CASSQHSSDRTGYTF.

The chain combines TRBV6-6 with TRBJ1-4; D call uncertain. The CDR3 loop spans 13 amino acids. The ends were cut back, 0 bases at V and 11 bases at J, with 10 bases in the middle. Per germline, CDR1 MNHNY and CDR2 SVGAGI (reference sequence). DNA for the CDR3: TGTGCCAGCAGTTACTCGAATACGGGGAAACTGTTTTTT. Its translation is CASSYSNTGKLFF.

The V gene is TRBV28, the J gene TRBJ2-5, with TRBD2 matching over 13 bases. Trimming took 4 bases from V and 2 from J; bases not matched to a gene: 4. Per the germline V gene, CDR1 is MDHEN and CDR2 is SYDVKM. The CDR3 covers 16 residues. The DNA of the CDR3 is TGTGCCAGCAGTTCATTGACTAGCGGGGGGCAAGAGACCCAGTACTTC. Translating it yields CASSSLTSGGQETQYF.

This clone was found once. This rearrangement joins TRBV30 to TRBJ2-7; 10 positions match TRBD1. The CDR3 runs 15 residues. Losses at the gene ends were 5 bases for V and 9 bases for J; bases not matched to a gene: 16. The germline CDR1 and CDR2 sequences are GTSNPN and SVGIG (reference sequence). CDR3 bases: TGTGCCTGGGGCCCCCGGGACAGGGGTAATCGGGGGCAGTACTTC. Residues: CAWGPRDRGNRGQYF.